The clone carrying this T cell receptor (beta chain) was recorded a few times. Its specificity is not known. The sample belongs to a study of T-cell memory formation after mild COVID-19. Broader study findings: Later expanders leaned CD4+, whereas day 15 to 85 contracting clones were balanced CD4/CD8. Clones that contracted clustered mainly in CM and EM if CD4+ and in EMRA if CD8+. Pre-infection memory already had some responding clones, implying cross-reactive memory joined.

The TCR alpha and TCR beta cDNA libraries, bearing sample barcodes and UMIs, were generated by 5'RACE using constant-segment primers. A single record per CDR3 protein comes from TCRdb applying MiXCR to the 5' RACE reads. The profile shows 550,000 to 650,000 distinct CDR3 sequences, approximately 15% of them singletons. Trimming took 3 bases from V and 4 from J; bases not matched to a gene: 6. The CDR3 totals 15 residues. The sequence was obtained from an adult woman who had mild COVID-19 (a few samples of this study predate the infection). Cell type and time point are not known. Sequencing was performed on PBMCs or a T cell subset sorted from them (not recorded which). V usage is TRBV12-3 or TRBV12-4 and J usage is TRBJ2-5, with 9 bases fitting TRBD1. In nucleotides, the CDR3 is TGTGCCAGCAGTTTTAACAGGGGGCGTGGAGAGACCCAGTACTTC. Translated: CASSFNRGRGETQYF.